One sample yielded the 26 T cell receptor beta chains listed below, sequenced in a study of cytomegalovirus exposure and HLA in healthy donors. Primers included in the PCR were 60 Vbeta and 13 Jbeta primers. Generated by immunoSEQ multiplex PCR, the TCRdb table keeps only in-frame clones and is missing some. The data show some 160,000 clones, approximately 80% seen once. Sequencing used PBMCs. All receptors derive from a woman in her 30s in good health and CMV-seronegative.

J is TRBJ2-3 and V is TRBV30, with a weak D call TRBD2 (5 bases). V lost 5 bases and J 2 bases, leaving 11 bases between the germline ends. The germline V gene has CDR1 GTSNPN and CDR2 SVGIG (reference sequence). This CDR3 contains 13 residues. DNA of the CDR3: TGTGCCTGGGTGGGAGCCACCACAGATACGCAGTATTTT. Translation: CAWVGATTDTQYF.

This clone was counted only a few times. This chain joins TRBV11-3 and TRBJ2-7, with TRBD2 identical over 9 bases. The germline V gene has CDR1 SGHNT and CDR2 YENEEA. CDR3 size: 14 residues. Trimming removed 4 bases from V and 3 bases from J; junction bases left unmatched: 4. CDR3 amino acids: CASSSGGGGYEQYF. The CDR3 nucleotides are TGTGCCAGCAGCTCCGGCGGGGGGGGCTACGAGCAGTACTTC.

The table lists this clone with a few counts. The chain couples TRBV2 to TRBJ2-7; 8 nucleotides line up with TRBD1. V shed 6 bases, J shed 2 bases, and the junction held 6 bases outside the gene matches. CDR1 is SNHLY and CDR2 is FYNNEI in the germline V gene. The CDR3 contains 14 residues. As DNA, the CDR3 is TGTGCCAGCAGCAGGGGGACAGGACCCTACGAGCAGTACTTC. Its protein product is CASSRGTGPYEQYF.

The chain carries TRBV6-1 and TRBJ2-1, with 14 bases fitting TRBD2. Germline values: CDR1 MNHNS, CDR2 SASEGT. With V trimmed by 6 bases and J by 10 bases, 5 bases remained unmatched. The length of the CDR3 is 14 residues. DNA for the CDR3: TGTGCCAGCAGCCGCGGACTAGCGGGAGGCGAGCAGTTCTTC. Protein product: CASSRGLAGGEQFF.

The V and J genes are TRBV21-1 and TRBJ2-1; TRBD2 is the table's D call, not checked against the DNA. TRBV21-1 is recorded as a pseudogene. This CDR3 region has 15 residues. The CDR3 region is CASSHSGRTYNEQFF. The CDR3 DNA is TGTGCCAGCAGCCATAGCGGGAGGACCTACAATGAGCAGTTCTTC.

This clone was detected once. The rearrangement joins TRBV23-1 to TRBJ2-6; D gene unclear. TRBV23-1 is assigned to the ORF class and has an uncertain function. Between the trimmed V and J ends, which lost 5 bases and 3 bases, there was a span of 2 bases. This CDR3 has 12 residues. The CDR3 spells CASSYGANVLTF. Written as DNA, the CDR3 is TGCGCCAGCAGTTATGGGGCCAACGTCCTGACTTTC.

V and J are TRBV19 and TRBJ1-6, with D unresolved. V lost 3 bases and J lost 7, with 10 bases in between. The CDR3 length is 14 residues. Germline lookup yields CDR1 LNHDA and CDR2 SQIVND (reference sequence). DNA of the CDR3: TGTGCCAGTAGTATTCGGCAGGCGAATTCACCCCTCCACTTT. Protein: CASSIRQANSPLHF. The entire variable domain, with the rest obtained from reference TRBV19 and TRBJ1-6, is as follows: DGGITQSPKYLFRKEGQNVTLSCEQNLNHDAMYWYRQDPGQGLRLIYYSQIVNDFQKGDIAEGYSVSREKKESFPLTVTSAQKNPTAFYLCASSIRQANSPLHFGNGTRLTVT.

The CDR3 DNA sequence: TGCGCCAGCAGCCAACCTTTGGGACAGGTAGGCTCTGGGGCCAACGTCCTGACTTTC. It yields the protein CASSQPLGQVGSGANVLTF. The rearrangement uses TRBV4-1 and TRBJ2-6, with 8 nucleotides matching TRBD1. Germline V CDR1 and CDR2: MGHRA, YSYEKL. The V segment lost 2 bases and the J segment 0 bases; nucleotides outside the gene matches: 9. This CDR3 is 19 amino acids long.

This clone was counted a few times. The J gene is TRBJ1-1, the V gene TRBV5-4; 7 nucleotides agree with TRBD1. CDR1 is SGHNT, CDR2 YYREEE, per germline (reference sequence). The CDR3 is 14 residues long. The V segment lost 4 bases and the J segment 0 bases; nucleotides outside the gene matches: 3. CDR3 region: CASSKDRMNTEAFF. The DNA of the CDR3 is TGTGCCAGCAGCAAGGACAGGATGAACACTGAAGCTTTCTTT.

CDR3 DNA: TGTGCCAGCAGCCAAGATCACGGGCTAGCGGGAGGGGGGAATGAGCAGTTCTTC. Translation gives CASSQDHGLAGGGNEQFF. This rearrangement joins TRBV14 to TRBJ2-1, with 12 bases identical to TRBD2. V shed 0 bases and J 7 bases; nucleotides not matched to a gene: 10. Germline CDR1 is SGHDN and CDR2 is FVKESK. This CDR3 has 18 amino acids.

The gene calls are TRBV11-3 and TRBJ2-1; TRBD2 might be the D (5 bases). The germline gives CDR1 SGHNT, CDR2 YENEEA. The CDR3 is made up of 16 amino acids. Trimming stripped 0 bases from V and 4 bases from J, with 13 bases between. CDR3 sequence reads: CASSLDPGESYNEQFF. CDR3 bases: TGTGCCAGCAGCTTAGACCCCGGGGAAAGTTACAATGAGCAGTTCTTC.

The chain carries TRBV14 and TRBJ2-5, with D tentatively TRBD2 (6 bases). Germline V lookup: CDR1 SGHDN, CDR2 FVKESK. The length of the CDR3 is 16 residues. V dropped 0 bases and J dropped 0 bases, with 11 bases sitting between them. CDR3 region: CASSQEREAHQETQYF. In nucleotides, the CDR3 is TGTGCCAGCAGCCAAGAGAGGGAGGCCCACCAAGAGACCCAGTACTTC. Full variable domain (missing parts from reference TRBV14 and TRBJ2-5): EAGVTQFPSHSVIEKGQTVTLRCDPISGHDNLYWYRRVMGKEIKFLLHFVKESKQDESGMPNNRFLAERTGGTYSTLKVQPAELEDSGVYFCASSQEREAHQETQYFGPGTRLLVL.

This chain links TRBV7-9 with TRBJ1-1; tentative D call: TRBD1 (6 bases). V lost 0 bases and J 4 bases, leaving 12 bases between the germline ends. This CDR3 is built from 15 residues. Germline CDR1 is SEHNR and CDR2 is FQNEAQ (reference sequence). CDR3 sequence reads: CASSLARGTSTEAFF. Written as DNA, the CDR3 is TGTGCCAGCAGCTTAGCCAGGGGTACAAGCACTGAAGCTTTCTTT. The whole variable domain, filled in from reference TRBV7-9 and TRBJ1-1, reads DTGVSQNPRHKITKRGQNVTFRCDPISEHNRLYWYRQTLGQGPEFLTYFQNEAQLEKSRLLSDRFSAERPKGSFSTLEIQRTEQGDSAMYLCASSLARGTSTEAFFGQGTRLTVV.

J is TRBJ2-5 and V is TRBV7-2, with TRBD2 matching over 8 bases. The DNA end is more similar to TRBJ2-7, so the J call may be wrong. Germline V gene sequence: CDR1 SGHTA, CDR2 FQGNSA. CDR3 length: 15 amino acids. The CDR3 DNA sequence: TGTGCCAGCAGCAAGGGACTAGATTCCTCCTACGAGCAGTACTTC. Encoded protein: CASSKGLDSSYEQYF.

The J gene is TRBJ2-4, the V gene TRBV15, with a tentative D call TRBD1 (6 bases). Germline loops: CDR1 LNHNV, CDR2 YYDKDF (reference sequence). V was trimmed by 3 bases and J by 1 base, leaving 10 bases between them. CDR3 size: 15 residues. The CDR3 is CATSRTGLAKNIQYF. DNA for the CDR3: TGTGCCACCAGCAGGACAGGTCTTGCCAAAAACATTCAGTACTTC.

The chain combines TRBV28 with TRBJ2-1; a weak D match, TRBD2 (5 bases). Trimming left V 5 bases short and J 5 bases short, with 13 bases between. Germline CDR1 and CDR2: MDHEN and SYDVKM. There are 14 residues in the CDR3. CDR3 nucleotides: TGTGCCAGCAGTCCCCCGGCTAGCCACAATGAGCAGTTCTTC. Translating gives CASSPPASHNEQFF.

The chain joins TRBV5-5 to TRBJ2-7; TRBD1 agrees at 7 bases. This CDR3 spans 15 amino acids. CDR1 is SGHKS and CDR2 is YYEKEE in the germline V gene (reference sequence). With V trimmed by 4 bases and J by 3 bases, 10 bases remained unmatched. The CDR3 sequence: CASSPGTDQYYEQYF. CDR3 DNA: TGTGCCAGCAGCCCTGGGACAGATCAGTACTACGAGCAGTACTTC.

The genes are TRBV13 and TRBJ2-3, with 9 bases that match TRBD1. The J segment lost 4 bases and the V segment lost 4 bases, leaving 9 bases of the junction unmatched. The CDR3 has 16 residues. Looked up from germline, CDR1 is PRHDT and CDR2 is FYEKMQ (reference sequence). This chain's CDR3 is CASSSTPGQGSDTQYF. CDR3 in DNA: TGTGCCAGCAGCTCAACCCCGGGACAGGGATCAGATACGCAGTATTTT.

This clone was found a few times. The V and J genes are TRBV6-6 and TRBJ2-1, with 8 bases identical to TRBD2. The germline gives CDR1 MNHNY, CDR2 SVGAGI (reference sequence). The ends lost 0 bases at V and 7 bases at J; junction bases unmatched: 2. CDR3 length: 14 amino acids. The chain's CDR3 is CASSYSGTRNEQFF. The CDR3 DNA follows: TGTGCCAGCAGTTACTCGGGGACTAGGAATGAGCAGTTCTTC.

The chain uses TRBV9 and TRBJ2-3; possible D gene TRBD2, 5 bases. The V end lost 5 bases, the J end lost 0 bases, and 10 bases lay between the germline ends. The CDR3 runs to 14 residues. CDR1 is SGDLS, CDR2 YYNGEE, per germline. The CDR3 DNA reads TGTGCCAGCAGGCTAGCCCAGAGCACAGATACGCAGTATTTT. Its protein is CASRLAQSTDTQYF.

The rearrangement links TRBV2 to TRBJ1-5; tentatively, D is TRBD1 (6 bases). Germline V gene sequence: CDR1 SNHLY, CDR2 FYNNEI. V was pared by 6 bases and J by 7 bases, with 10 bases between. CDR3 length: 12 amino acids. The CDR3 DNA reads TGTGCCAGCAGCGGGGGGCACCAGCCCCAGCATTTT. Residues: CASSGGHQPQHF.

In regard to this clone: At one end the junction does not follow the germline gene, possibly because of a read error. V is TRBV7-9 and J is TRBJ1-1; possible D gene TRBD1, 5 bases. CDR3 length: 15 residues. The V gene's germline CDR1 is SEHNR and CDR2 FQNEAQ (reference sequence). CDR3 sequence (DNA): TGTTCCAGCAGCTTAGGGGTGGGGCTGAACACTGAAGCTTTCTTT. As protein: CSSSLGVGLNTEAFF.

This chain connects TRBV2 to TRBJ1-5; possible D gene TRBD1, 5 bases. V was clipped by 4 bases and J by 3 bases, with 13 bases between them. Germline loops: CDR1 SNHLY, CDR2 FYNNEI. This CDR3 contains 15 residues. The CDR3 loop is CASSGELQDNQPQHF. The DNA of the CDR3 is TGTGCCAGCAGTGGGGAATTACAGGACAATCAGCCCCAGCATTTT.

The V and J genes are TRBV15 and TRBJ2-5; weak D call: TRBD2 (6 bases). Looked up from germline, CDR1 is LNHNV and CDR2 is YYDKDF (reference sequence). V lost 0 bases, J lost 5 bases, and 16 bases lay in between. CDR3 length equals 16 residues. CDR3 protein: CATSRDLRGRRETQYF. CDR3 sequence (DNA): TGTGCCACCAGCAGAGATCTGAGAGGGAGGAGGGAGACCCAGTACTTC.

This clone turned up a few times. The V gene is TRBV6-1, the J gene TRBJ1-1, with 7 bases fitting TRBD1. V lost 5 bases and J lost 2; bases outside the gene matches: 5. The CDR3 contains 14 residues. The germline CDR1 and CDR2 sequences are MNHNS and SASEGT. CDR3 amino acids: CASSLHRGNTEAFF. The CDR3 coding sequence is TGTGCCAGCAGTCTACACAGGGGAAACACTGAAGCTTTCTTT.

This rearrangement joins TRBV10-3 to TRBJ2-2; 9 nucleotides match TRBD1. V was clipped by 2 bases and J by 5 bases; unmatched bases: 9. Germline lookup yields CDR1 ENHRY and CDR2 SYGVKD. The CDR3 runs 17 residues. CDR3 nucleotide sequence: TGTGCCATCAGTGAGGGGGTGGGGACAGGGTCGACCGGGGAGCTGTTTTTT. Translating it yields CAISEGVGTGSTGELFF.